The clone carrying this T cell receptor beta chain was seen at least ten times. Its antigen is as yet unknown. This record belongs to a study of T cells in Graves' hyperthyroidism and ophthalmopathy. Study-wide results and limits: Prediction of ophthalmopathy progression came a median roughly 6.7 months pre-onset. Most thyroid clonotypes that were expanded above 0.001 also turned up in blood.

TCR beta CDR3 regions were amplified from RNA transcripts. First-round RT-PCR targeting the TCR CDR3 was performed with the HTBI primer set. TCRdb independently ran MiXCR on the multiplex PCR reads; one entry per CDR3 protein. The sample holds 380,000 or so distinct CDR3 sequences, 15% to 20% seen once. Over 18 months, lack of ophthalmopathy progression marked Graves' hyperthyroidism as stable. Clinicians diagnosed patients from clinical symptoms, serum thyroxine and TRAb, thyroid ultrasound and orbital computed tomography. The sample was blood. This clonotype was obtained from a woman under 30 with Graves' hyperthyroidism.

CDR3 coding DNA: TGCGCCAGCAGCCAAGCTGGCTTTCAGCCCCAGCATTTT. This gives the protein CASSQAGFQPQHF. The chain has TRBV4-1 and TRBJ1-5; D remains unclear. The V end was cut by 1 base, the J end by 6 bases, with 7 bases between. Germline-derived CDR1 and CDR2 are MGHRA and YSYEKL. The CDR3 consists of 13 residues.